This is a list of T cell receptor beta chains from one sample in a study of blood T cell repertoires in COVID-19. Clones were read by immunoSEQ multiplex PCR, and TCRdb kept only the in-frame ones, dropping some. The sample lists fewer than 130,000 clones, about 85% seen once, with over 2% in the top ten. Sequenced material: peripheral blood. Receptors were obtained from a human donor in a cohort sampled during active COVID-19. CDR3s include the opening cysteine and the closing phenylalanine or tryptophan. D genes are given only for firm matches.

d_call	v_call	j_call	cdr3_aa
NA	TRBV10-3	TRBJ1-1	CAISESAGMNTEAFF
TRBD1	TRBV6-5	TRBJ2-1	CASSRDRYYNEQFF
TRBD1	TRBV7-9	TRBJ2-5	CASSSYRGPETQYF
NA	TRBV28	TRBJ2-4	CASSKLSGENIQYF
TRBD2	TRBV10-1	TRBJ2-3	CATSSGSFGADTQYF
TRBD1	TRBV5-8	TRBJ1-1	CASSLTSSGTGLTEAFF
NA	TRBV7-2	TRBJ1-1	CASSYHTGNTEAFF
NA	TRBV24-1	TRBJ1-5	CATSDLWWETSNQPQHF
NA	TRBV19	TRBJ1-2	CASKKEGPYGYTF
NA	TRBV6-6	TRBJ1-3	CASSPNGQKVSGNTIYF
NA	TRBV24-1	TRBJ2-5	CATSTERVGETQYF
NA	TRBV5-1	TRBJ2-7	CASRETSSSHEQYF
NA	TRBV24-1	TRBJ1-2	CATSESIGGGYTF
TRBD2	TRBV10-2	TRBJ2-3	CASIGGETDTQYF
NA	TRBV5-1	TRBJ1-1	CASSQFSRQNTEAFF
TRBD1	TRBV9	TRBJ2-7	CASSVGQGAYEQYF
TRBD1	TRBV7-2	TRBJ2-2	CASSPPGTANTGELFF
NA	TRBV4-3	TRBJ1-4	CASSQRASEKLFF
NA	TRBV30	TRBJ2-5	CAWSLGAVSGETQYF
NA	TRBV3-1/TRBV3-2	TRBJ1-2	CASSQGGAENYGYTF
NA	TRBV7-2	TRBJ2-2	CASSLRPGAGGELFF
TRBD1	TRBV6-5	TRBJ2-7	CASSYATGTGAYEQYF
NA	TRBV29-1	TRBJ1-5	CSVRQGSGGNQPQHF
NA	TRBV6-6	TRBJ1-1	CASSYRDTGAFF
NA	TRBV5-8	TRBJ2-3	CASIEGVAYTDTQYF